Reported below is one T cell receptor (beta chain). As yet, its antigen is unknown. The study, taken as a whole, reports: Tumor memory CD4+ T cell TCR gene usage clustered with blood and lymph node memory CD4+ cells and lymph node naive CD4+ cells.

Semi-nested PCR with Nested Universal Primer A followed constant-region reverse priming of full-length variable regions. TCRdb reanalysed the 5' RACE reads using MiXCR and keeps one entry per CDR3 protein. The sample shows more than 45,000 distinct CDR3 sequences, roughly 28% of them seen only once. The CDR3 length is 13 residues. Germline V gene sequence: CDR1 MNHEY, CDR2 SVGAGI. Losses at the gene ends were 4 bases for V and 12 bases for J; bases not matched to a gene: 4. This clonotype originated in a female donor with breast cancer. Material: tumor-infiltrating memory CD4+ T cells sorted from the breast tumor. The subset: memory CD4+ T cells, CD4+CD45RO+CD25-. The chain combines TRBV6-5 with TRBJ1-6; 9 bases line up with TRBD1. The CDR3, as DNA: TGTGCCAGCAGTTGGACAGGGGAGGAACCCCTCCACTTT. It is translated as CASSWTGEEPLHF.